Listed below are T cell receptor beta chains from one sample, sequenced in a study of T cells in Graves' hyperthyroidism and ophthalmopathy. A single record per CDR3 protein comes from TCRdb applying MiXCR to the multiplex PCR reads. The sample shows fewer than 800,000 distinct CDR3 sequences, about 15% of them seen only once. The sequenced sample consisted of blood. The receptors stem from a man aged 18 to 29 with Graves' hyperthyroidism. Both conserved end residues are part of each CDR3. The D gene is left open where the match is weak. Some rows mark clone size as missing; the rest say once, few, many or name a class of expanded clone.

j_gene: TRBJ2-7; d_gene: NA; abundance: many; v_gene: TRBV9; CDR3aa: CASSPSGLGEQYF
j_gene: TRBJ2-1; d_gene: TRBD2; abundance: NA; v_gene: TRBV7-2; CDR3aa: CASSLSLAEFPVSYNEQFF
j_gene: TRBJ2-3; d_gene: NA; abundance: many; v_gene: TRBV28; CDR3aa: CASDSGGPTDTQYF
j_gene: TRBJ2-1; d_gene: TRBD1; abundance: few; v_gene: TRBV12-3/TRBV12-4; CDR3aa: CASSLATGGSNEQFF
j_gene: TRBJ1-1; d_gene: NA; abundance: NA; v_gene: TRBV4-1; CDR3aa: CASSQHGGNTEAFF
j_gene: TRBJ2-7; d_gene: NA; abundance: many; v_gene: TRBV30; CDR3aa: CAWSRTRDTLGDYEQYF
j_gene: TRBJ2-7; d_gene: NA; abundance: NA; v_gene: TRBV20-1; CDR3aa: CSASFSYEQYF
j_gene: TRBJ2-1; d_gene: TRBD2; abundance: NA; v_gene: TRBV3-1; CDR3aa: CASSQLKTSGRYNEQFF
j_gene: TRBJ2-1; d_gene: NA; abundance: NA; v_gene: TRBV19; CDR3aa: CASSIRGYNEQFF
j_gene: TRBJ2-3; d_gene: TRBD2; abundance: NA; v_gene: TRBV4-1; CDR3aa: CASSQSSGGDSTDTQYF
j_gene: TRBJ2-1; d_gene: TRBD2; abundance: many; v_gene: TRBV7-3; CDR3aa: CASSLIASGTYNEQFF
j_gene: TRBJ2-7; d_gene: TRBD2; abundance: NA; v_gene: TRBV30; CDR3aa: CAWSRGGTSYEQYF
j_gene: TRBJ1-5; d_gene: NA; abundance: few; v_gene: TRBV19; CDR3aa: CASSIWQLNQPQHF
j_gene: TRBJ2-3; d_gene: TRBD1; abundance: many; v_gene: TRBV20-1; CDR3aa: CSAKDRGSTDTQYF
j_gene: TRBJ2-2; d_gene: TRBD2; abundance: NA; v_gene: TRBV10-3; CDR3aa: CAISDLKGTSITGELFF
j_gene: TRBJ2-5; d_gene: NA; abundance: few; v_gene: TRBV7-3; CDR3aa: CASSLSLVRQQETQYF
j_gene: TRBJ2-5; d_gene: NA; abundance: many; v_gene: TRBV6-2/TRBV6-3; CDR3aa: CASSYVGQETQYF
j_gene: TRBJ2-1; d_gene: NA; abundance: many; v_gene: TRBV7-9; CDR3aa: CASSLGQINEQFF
j_gene: TRBJ2-6; d_gene: NA; abundance: NA; v_gene: TRBV5-1; CDR3aa: CASSGAGSSGANVLTF
j_gene: TRBJ2-7; d_gene: NA; abundance: NA; v_gene: TRBV29-1; CDR3aa: CSVASGSYEQYF
j_gene: TRBJ2-1; d_gene: TRBD2; abundance: few; v_gene: TRBV9; CDR3aa: CASSASGRWSYNEQFF
j_gene: TRBJ2-7; d_gene: NA; abundance: NA; v_gene: TRBV20-1; CDR3aa: CSARDPRGRANERYF
j_gene: TRBJ2-3; d_gene: NA; abundance: many; v_gene: TRBV7-3; CDR3aa: CASSLGLTDTQYF
j_gene: TRBJ1-5; d_gene: NA; abundance: NA; v_gene: TRBV24-1; CDR3aa: CATSDPDSPYQPQHF
j_gene: TRBJ2-3; d_gene: NA; abundance: NA; v_gene: TRBV29-1; CDR3aa: CSVDGKGGTDTQYF
j_gene: TRBJ2-2; d_gene: NA; abundance: many; v_gene: TRBV30; CDR3aa: CASTANTGELFF
j_gene: TRBJ2-3; d_gene: NA; abundance: few; v_gene: TRBV7-9; CDR3aa: CASSLALPDTQYF
j_gene: TRBJ2-7; d_gene: TRBD1; abundance: few; v_gene: TRBV7-9; CDR3aa: CASSYPGTGEYEQYF